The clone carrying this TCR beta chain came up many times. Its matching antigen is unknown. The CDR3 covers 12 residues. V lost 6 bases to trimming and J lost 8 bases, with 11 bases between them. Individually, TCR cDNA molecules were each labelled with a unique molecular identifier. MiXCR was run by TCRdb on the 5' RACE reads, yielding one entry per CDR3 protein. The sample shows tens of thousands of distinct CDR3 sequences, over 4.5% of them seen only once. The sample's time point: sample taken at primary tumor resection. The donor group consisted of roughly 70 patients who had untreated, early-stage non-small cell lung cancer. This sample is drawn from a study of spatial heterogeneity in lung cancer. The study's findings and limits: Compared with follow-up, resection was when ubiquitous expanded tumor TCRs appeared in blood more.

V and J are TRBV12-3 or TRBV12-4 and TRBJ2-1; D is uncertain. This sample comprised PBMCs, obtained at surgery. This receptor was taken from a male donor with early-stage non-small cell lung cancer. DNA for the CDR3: TGTGCCAGCAGCCCAGCCAGCTATGAGCAGTTCTTC. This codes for CASSPASYEQFF.